This T cell receptor beta chain was captured by sequencing in a study of T cell responses to AZD1222 COVID-19 vaccine. V lost 3 bases and J 2 bases, leaving 10 bases between the germline ends. This CDR3 is 15 amino acids long. The germline gives CDR1 SGHAT, CDR2 FQNNGV. TCRdb's table, derived via immunoSEQ multiplex PCR, lists solely in-frame clones and lacks some. Counted here are 70,000 to 85,000 clones, 83% occurring once; the ten biggest clones make up 1.3%. The chain recombines TRBV11-2 with TRBJ2-2, with TRBD1 as a possible D gene (6 bases). The sample in question was peripheral blood, obtained 28 days after the second AZD1222 dose. The TCR sequence derives from an adult who received the AZD1222 COVID-19 vaccine. The CDR3 DNA reads as TGTGCCAGCAGCTTCGGGACACCAAACACCGGGGAGCTGTTTTTT. Translating gives CASSFGTPNTGELFF.